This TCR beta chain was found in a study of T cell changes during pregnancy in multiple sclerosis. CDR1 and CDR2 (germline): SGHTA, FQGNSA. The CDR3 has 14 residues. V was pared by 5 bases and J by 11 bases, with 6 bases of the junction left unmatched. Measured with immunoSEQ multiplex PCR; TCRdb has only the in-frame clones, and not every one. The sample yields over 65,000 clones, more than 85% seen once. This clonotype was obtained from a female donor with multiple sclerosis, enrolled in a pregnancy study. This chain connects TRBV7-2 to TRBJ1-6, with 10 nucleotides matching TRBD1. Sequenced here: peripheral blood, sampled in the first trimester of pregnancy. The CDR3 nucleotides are TGTGCCAGCAGCCAGGGACAGGGGCGGACACCCCTCCACTTT. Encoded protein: CASSQGQGRTPLHF. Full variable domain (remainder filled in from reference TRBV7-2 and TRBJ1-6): GAGVSQSPSNKVTEKGKDVELRCDPISGHTALYWYRQSLGQGLEFLIYFQGNSAPDKSGLPSDRFSAERTGGSVSTLTIQRTQQEDSAVYLCASSQGQGRTPLHFGNGTRLTVT.